Shown below are 24 T cell receptor beta chains from a single sample sequenced in a study of OX40 agonist ivuxolimab in advanced cancers. TCRdb's copy holds only in-frame clones and misses some; the assay was immunoSEQ multiplex PCR. The table has around 72,000 clones, roughly 80% seen once. The sample here was CD4+ or CD8+ T cells sorted from blood, taken in a trial of the OX40 agonist ivuxolimab. Receptors originate from an adult with an advanced solid tumor such as melanoma, head and neck, liver or kidney cancer.

This rearrangement joins TRBV6-6 to TRBJ1-2; D may be TRBD1 (6 bases). CDR1 MNHNY and CDR2 SVGAGI come from the germline V gene (reference sequence). CDR3 length equals 15 residues. Trimming removed 5 bases from V and 8 bases from J, with 21 bases in between. CDR3: CASSGLGGISRGYTF. The CDR3 nucleotides are TGTGCCAGCAGTGGATTAGGGGGAATATCGAGAGGCTACACCTTC.

The chain employs TRBV10-3 and TRBJ1-1, with D possibly being TRBD1 (6 bases). This CDR3 is built from 11 residues. V gave up 9 bases and J gave up 5 bases, with 10 bases separating them. Per the germline V gene, CDR1 is ENHRY and CDR2 is SYGVKD. This chain's CDR3 is CAIQGSTEAFF. DNA for the CDR3: TGTGCCATACAGGGTAGTACTGAAGCTTTCTTT.

The V and J genes are TRBV19 and TRBJ1-2, with TRBD1 matching 9 bases. V dropped 8 bases and J dropped 6; count of bases not matched to a gene: 13. The CDR3 loop spans 15 amino acids. Germline V gene sequence: CDR1 LNHDA, CDR2 SQIVND (reference sequence). The CDR3 coding sequence is TGTGCCAGTCGGGACAGGGAACCCCTTGAGGATGGCTACACCTTC. Protein: CASRDREPLEDGYTF.

The chain carries TRBV7-2 and TRBJ2-6; no reliable D call. The CDR3 is made up of 17 amino acids. V dropped 1 base and J dropped 0 bases, with 10 bases sitting between them. CDR1 is SGHTA and CDR2 is FQGNSA in the germline V gene. The CDR3 DNA sequence: TGTGCCAGCAGCTTAGTCCAGGCCCGCTCTGGGGCCAACGTCCTGACTTTC. Its translation: CASSLVQARSGANVLTF.

This clone was counted only a few times. The gene calls are TRBV6-1 and TRBJ1-3; D gene unclear. Germline CDR1 and CDR2: MNHNS and SASEGT. The CDR3 loop spans 16 amino acids. V shed 3 bases and J shed 0 bases, with 12 bases lying between them. The CDR3 reads CASSDLRDYSGNTIYF. Written as DNA, the CDR3 is TGTGCCAGCAGTGACCTGAGGGATTACTCTGGAAACACCATATATTTT.

The chain combines TRBV7-3 with TRBJ2-5, with unresolved D. CDR3 length: 13 amino acids. Trimming cost V 2 bases and J 2 bases, with 6 bases left between them. The germline gives CDR1 SGHTA, CDR2 FQGTGA. The CDR3 nucleotides read TGTGCCAGCAGCTTACGGCTTCAAGAGACCCAGTACTTC. It yields the protein CASSLRLQETQYF.

In its sample, this clone was seen once. The DNA for the CDR3 is TGTGCCAGCAGCCAAGCCAGGGGGGGCTATGGCTACACCTTC. Translation: CASSQARGGYGYTF. V usage is TRBV14 and J usage is TRBJ1-2; 7 nucleotides match TRBD1. This CDR3 spans 14 amino acids. Germline V gene data show CDR1 as SGHDN and CDR2 as FVKESK. V lost 1 base and J lost 4; bases outside the gene matches: 3.

The V and J genes are TRBV11-3 and TRBJ2-5, with D perhaps matching TRBD2 (5 bases). V was trimmed by 5 bases and J by 0 bases, leaving 16 bases between them. CDR3 length: 16 amino acids. Germline CDR1 SGHNT, CDR2 YENEEA. The CDR3 spells CASSPGEGVYQETQYF. The CDR3 bases are TGTGCCAGCAGCCCAGGAGAGGGAGTGTACCAAGAGACCCAGTACTTC.

V usage is TRBV5-1 and J usage is TRBJ2-3; the D call may be TRBD1 or TRBD2 (5 bases each). The CDR3 contains 11 residues. V lost 7 bases and J 7 bases, leaving 10 bases between the germline ends. Germline-derived CDR1 and CDR2 are SGHRS and YFSETQ. Written as DNA, the CDR3 is TGCGCCAGCCGGGGACCAAATACGCAGTATTTT. Translating gives CASRGPNTQYF.

The chain couples TRBV6-5 to TRBJ2-1; D is tentatively TRBD1 or TRBD2 (6 bases each). The germline V gene encodes CDR1 MNHEY and CDR2 SVGAGI. The CDR3 covers 15 residues. The germline V and J ends were trimmed by 6 bases and 0 bases, with 12 bases remaining between them. The CDR3 nucleotides read TGTGCCAGCAGACAGGGACTCCTCTCCTACAATGAGCAGTTCTTC. It codes for CASRQGLLSYNEQFF.

The chain is built from TRBV5-1 and TRBJ1-2, with D tentatively TRBD1 (5 bases). There are 14 residues in the CDR3. CDR1 and CDR2 from the germline V gene are SGHRS and YFSETQ. V was cut by 1 base and J by 7 bases, with 14 bases left in between. CDR3 bases: TGCGCCAGCAGCTTGAGACGGGACGTGGGTGGCTACACCTTC. Its protein product is CASSLRRDVGGYTF.

The chain carries TRBV5-4 and TRBJ2-7, with 12 bases matching TRBD2. V dropped 3 bases and J dropped 7; count of bases not matched to a gene: 5. CDR3 size: 14 residues. Germline V gene sequence: CDR1 SGHNT, CDR2 YYREEE (reference sequence). CDR3 amino acids: CASSSLAGGREQYF. The CDR3 nucleotides read TGTGCCAGCAGCTCCCTAGCGGGGGGGCGAGAGCAGTACTTC.

Comment on this clone: A read error may produce the germline difference seen at one junction end. The J gene is TRBJ1-2, the V gene TRBV7-9; D unclear. Germline-derived CDR1 and CDR2 are SEHNR and FQNEAQ (reference sequence). This CDR3 comprises 14 residues. The CDR3: CASSLPGFGYGHTF. The CDR3 DNA is TGTGCCAGCAGCTTACCGGGCTTCGGGTATGGCCACACCTTC.

The rearrangement joins TRBV29-1 to TRBJ2-1; D is undetermined. This CDR3 contains 14 residues. V was trimmed by 3 bases and J by 0 bases, leaving 9 bases between them. Germline-derived CDR1 and CDR2 are SQVTM and ANQGSEA. The DNA of the CDR3 is TGCAGCGTTGATACTTACTACTCCTACAATGAGCAGTTCTTC. Translated, it gives CSVDTYYSYNEQFF.

This chain uses TRBV6-5 with TRBJ2-5; perhaps TRBD1 as D (5 bases). Trimming left V 6 bases short and J 4 bases short, with 12 bases between. The CDR3 is 13 amino acids. Germline V lookup: CDR1 MNHEY, CDR2 SVGAGI. The DNA for the CDR3 is TGTGCCAGCAGAGGGGCAGCACGAGAGACCCAGTACTTC. It encodes CASRGAARETQYF.

As concerns this clone: Sequence at one end of the junction differs from germline and may be a read error. V is TRBV30 and J is TRBJ1-2; D remains unclear. The CDR3 length is 12 residues. The germline CDR1 and CDR2 sequences are GTSNPN and SVGIG (reference sequence). The CDR3 DNA follows: TGTGCCTGGAGTACCCCCGGGAGGACCAGGTTCTTC. Translated, it gives CAWSTPGRTRFF.

This chain uses TRBV11-2 with TRBJ1-2; 7 bases line up with TRBD1. This CDR3 contains 14 residues. V gave up 3 bases and J gave up 3 bases; unmatched junction bases: 4. Germline CDR1 is SGHAT and CDR2 is FQNNGV. The CDR3 region has the DNA TGTGCCAGCAGCTTCCTCACAGGGGACTATGGCTACACCTTC. Protein sequence: CASSFLTGDYGYTF.

As DNA, the CDR3 is TGTGCCAGCAGCTTTGACGAGGCGGGGCGGCCGTCCTACAATGAGCAGTTCTTC. This encodes CASSFDEAGRPSYNEQFF. This rearrangement joins TRBV7-8 to TRBJ2-1; tentative D call: TRBD2 (6 bases). The CDR3 has 18 residues. Deletions cut 3 bases from V and 1 base from J, with 19 bases between. The germline gives CDR1 SGHVS, CDR2 FQNEAQ.

The chain is built from TRBV4-1 and TRBJ1-3; no clear D. Germline V gene data show CDR1 as MGHRA and CDR2 as YSYEKL. V lost 2 bases to trimming and J lost 0 bases, with 20 bases between them. This CDR3 has 19 residues. The CDR3 spells CASSQRPTYVGRSGNTIYF. The CDR3, as DNA: TGCGCCAGCAGCCAACGCCCGACATACGTAGGGCGCTCTGGAAACACCATATATTTT.

The table lists this clone with a count of one. The chain is built from TRBV9 and TRBJ1-3; D is ambiguous. Trimming removed 0 bases from V and 2 bases from J, with 12 bases in between. Germline V gene data show CDR1 as SGDLS and CDR2 as YYNGEE. CDR3 length: 16 residues. DNA of the CDR3: TGTGCCAGCAGCGTAGACGGGCACGGAGCTGGAAACACCATATATTTT. Its protein is CASSVDGHGAGNTIYF.

The chain links TRBV19 to TRBJ1-2, with D tentatively TRBD1 (5 bases). Deletions cut 3 bases from V and 7 bases from J, with 12 bases between. CDR1 and CDR2 from the germline V gene are LNHDA and SQIVND (reference sequence). The CDR3 extends over 13 amino acids. CDR3 protein: CASSIRGGRGYTF. DNA of the CDR3: TGTGCCAGTAGTATTAGGGGAGGACGTGGCTACACCTTC.

The rearrangement joins TRBV10-3 to TRBJ2-5, with D perhaps given as TRBD1 or TRBD2 (5 bases each). With 7 bases removed from V and 1 base from J, the gap between germline ends came to 10 bases. The CDR3 contains 13 residues. Germline assignment: CDR1 ENHRY and CDR2 SYGVKD. CDR3 region: CAIKPGPQETQYF. The DNA for the CDR3 is TGTGCCATCAAACCGGGACCCCAAGAGACCCAGTACTTC.

The rearrangement joins TRBV29-1 to TRBJ2-7; D tentatively fits TRBD1 or TRBD2 (5 bases each). CDR3 length: 14 residues. Germline values: CDR1 SQVTM, CDR2 ANQGSEA. V lost 5 bases and J lost 1, with 15 bases in between. The DNA of the CDR3 is TGCAGCGTTAGAGGCGGCAGGGAGTCCTACGAGCAGTACTTC. This codes for CSVRGGRESYEQYF.

This clone was found once. CDR3 loop: CASQPGQGPEQYF. CDR3 bases: TGTGCCAGCCAGCCGGGACAGGGACCCGAGCAGTACTTC. This sequence joins TRBV28 and TRBJ2-7; 9 bases agree with TRBD1. The V gene end was trimmed by 8 bases and the J gene end by 6 bases; junction bases not matched to a gene: 8. Germline CDR1 and CDR2: MDHEN and SYDVKM. This CDR3 spans 13 amino acids.